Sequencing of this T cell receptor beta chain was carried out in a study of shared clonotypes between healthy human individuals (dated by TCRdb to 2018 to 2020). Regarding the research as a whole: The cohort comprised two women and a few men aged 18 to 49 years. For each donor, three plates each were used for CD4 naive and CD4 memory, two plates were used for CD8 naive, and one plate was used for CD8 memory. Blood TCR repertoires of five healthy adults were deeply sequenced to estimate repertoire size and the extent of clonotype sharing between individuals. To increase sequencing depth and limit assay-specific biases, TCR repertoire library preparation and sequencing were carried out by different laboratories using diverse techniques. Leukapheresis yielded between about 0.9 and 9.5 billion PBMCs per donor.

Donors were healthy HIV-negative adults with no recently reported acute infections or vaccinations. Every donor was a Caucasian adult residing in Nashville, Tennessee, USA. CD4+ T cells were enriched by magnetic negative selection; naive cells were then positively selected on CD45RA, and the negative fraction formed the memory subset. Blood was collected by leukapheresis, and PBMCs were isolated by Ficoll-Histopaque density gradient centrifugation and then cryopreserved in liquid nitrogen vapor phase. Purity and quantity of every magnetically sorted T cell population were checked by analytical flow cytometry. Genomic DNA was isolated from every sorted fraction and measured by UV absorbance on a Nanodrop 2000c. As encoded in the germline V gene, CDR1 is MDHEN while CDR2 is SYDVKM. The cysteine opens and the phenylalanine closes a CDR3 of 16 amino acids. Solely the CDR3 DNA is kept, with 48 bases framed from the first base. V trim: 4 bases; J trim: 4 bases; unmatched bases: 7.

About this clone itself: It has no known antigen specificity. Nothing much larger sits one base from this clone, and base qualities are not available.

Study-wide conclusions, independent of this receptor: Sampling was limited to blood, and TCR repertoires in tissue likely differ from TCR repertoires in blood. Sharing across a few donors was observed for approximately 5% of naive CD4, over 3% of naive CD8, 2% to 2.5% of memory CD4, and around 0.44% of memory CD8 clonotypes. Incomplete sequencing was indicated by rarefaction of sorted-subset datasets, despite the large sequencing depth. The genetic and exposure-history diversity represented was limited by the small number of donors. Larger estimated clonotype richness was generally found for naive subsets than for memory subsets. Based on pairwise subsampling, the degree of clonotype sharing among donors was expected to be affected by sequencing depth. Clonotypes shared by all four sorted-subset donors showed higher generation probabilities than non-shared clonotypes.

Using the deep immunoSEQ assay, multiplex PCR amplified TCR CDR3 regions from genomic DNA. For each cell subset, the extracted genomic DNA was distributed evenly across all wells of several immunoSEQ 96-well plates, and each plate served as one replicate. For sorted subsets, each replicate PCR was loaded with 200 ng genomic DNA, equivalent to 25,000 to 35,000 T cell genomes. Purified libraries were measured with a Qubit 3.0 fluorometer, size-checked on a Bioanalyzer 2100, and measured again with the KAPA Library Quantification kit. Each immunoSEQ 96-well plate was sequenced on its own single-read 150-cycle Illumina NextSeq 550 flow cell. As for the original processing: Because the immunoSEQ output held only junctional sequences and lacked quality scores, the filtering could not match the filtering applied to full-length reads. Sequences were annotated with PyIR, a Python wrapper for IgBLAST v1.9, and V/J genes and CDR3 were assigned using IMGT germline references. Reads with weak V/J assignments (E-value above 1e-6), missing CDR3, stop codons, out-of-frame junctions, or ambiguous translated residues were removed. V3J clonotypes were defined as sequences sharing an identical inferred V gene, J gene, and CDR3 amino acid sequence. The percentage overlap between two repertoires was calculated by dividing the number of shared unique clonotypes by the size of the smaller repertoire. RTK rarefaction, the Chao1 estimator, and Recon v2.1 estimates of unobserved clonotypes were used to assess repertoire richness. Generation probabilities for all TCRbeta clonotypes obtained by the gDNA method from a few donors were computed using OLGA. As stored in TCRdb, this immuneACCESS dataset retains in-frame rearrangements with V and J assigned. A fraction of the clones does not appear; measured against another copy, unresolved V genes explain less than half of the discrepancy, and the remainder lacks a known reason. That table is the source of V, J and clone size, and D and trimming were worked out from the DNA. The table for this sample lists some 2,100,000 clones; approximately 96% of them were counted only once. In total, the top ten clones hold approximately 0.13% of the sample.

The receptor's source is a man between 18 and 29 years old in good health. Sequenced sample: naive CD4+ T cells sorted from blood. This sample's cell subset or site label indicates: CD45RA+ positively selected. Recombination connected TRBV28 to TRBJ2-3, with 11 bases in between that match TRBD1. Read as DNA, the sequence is TGTGCCAGCAGTTCGCCGGGACAGGGGGTCCCAGATACGCAGTATTTT. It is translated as CASSSPGQGVPDTQYF.